This T cell receptor (beta chain) originates from a study of radiotherapy plus CTLA-4 blockade in lung cancer (dated by TCRdb to the late 2010s). The study in broad terms: Objective responses occurred in roughly 19% of enrolled patients, and 30% to 40% achieved disease control. General findings and caveats noted by the study authors: After treatment with radiotherapy and ipilimumab, TCR clones that originated in tumors expanded in peripheral blood. Increased serum interferon-beta after radiation, together with early dynamic changes in blood T cell clones, were reported to be the strongest predictors of response.

The library relied on the immunoSEQ multiplex PCR assay. What TCRdb holds here is the immuneACCESS table cut down to in-frame rearrangements. Part of the clones is not present; checked against another copy, under half of the missing clones reflect an unresolved V gene, and the others are unexplained. The table for this sample lists 65,000 to 100,000 clones; over 80% of them were counted only once. 0.82% of the sample rests with the top ten. Focal radiation therapy combined with CTLA-4 blockade (ipilimumab) was tested in patients with chemo-refractory metastatic non-small-cell lung cancer. This clone showed up just a few times. It lacks a known antigen. No per-base quality is available; no much larger clone lies one base away. CDR1 SGHRS and CDR2 YFSETQ were looked up in the germline V gene. The CDR3 contains 21 residues, cysteine and phenylalanine counted. CDR3 DNA only is kept here, 63 bases in frame from base 1. Trimming leaves V shorter by 6 bases and J shorter by 2 bases, with the junction holding 22 bases beyond the gene matches.

The sample in question was peripheral blood, obtained from a patient treated with radiotherapy plus ipilimumab. The source is a human donor with non-small cell lung cancer who had stable disease on radiotherapy plus ipilimumab. The V gene is TRBV5-1 and the J gene is TRBJ2-1; TRBD2 lines up with 11 middle nucleotides. At the DNA level, the sequence is TGCGCCAGCACCAAAACTCCCTCTAGCGGGGGGCCCACATCTGCCTACAATGAGCAGTTCTTC. Its translation is CASTKTPSSGGPTSAYNEQFF. The reference TRBV5-1 and TRBJ2-1 proteins fill in what lies around the CDR3, so the full variable domain reads KAGVTQTPRYLIKTRGQQVTLSCSPISGHRSVSWYQQTPGQGLQFLFEYFSETQRNKGNFPGRFSGRQFSNSRSEMNVSTLELGDSALYLCASTKTPSSGGPTSAYNEQFFGPGTRLTVL.